This T cell receptor (beta chain) originates from a study of CD8 T cells in ankylosing spondylitis. TCR beta libraries were made by quantitative 5'-RACE with molecular barcodes. TCRdb analysed the 5' RACE reads with MiXCR anew, one entry per CDR3 protein. This sample carries around 210,000 distinct CDR3 sequences, approximately 8% of them seen once, and the ten largest clones take more than 4.5%. Trimming removed 4 bases at V and 8 bases at J, with 17 bases between. Germline assignment: CDR1 LGHDT and CDR2 YNNKEL (reference sequence). The CDR3 is made up of 14 amino acids. This clonotype was picked up many times.

Sequencing was done on a sample of blood, either unsorted or a sorted T cell fraction (not recorded which). The TCR comes from a female donor with ankylosing spondylitis or in good health (not recorded which). The J gene is TRBJ1-1, the V gene TRBV3-1; weak D call: TRBD1 (5 bases). CDR3 in DNA: TGTGCCAGCAGCCCAAGGGGCGGCAACAGAGAAGCTTTCTTT. As protein: CASSPRGGNREAFF.